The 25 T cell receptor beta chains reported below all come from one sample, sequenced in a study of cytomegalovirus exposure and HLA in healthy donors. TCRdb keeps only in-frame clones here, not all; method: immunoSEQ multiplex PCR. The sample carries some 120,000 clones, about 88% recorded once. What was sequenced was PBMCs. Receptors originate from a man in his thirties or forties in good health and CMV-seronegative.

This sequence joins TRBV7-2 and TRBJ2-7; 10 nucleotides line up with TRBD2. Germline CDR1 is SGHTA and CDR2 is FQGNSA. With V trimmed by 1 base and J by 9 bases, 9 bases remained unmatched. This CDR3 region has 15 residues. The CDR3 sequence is CASSLEAGGPWGQYF. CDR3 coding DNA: TGTGCCAGCAGCTTAGAAGCGGGAGGGCCCTGGGGGCAGTACTTC.

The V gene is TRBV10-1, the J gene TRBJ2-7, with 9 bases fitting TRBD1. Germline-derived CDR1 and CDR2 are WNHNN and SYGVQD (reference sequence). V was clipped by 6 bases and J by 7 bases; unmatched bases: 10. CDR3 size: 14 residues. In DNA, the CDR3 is TGCGCCAGCAGAGGGGACAGGGAGACAGGTGAGCAGTACTTC. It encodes CASRGDRETGEQYF.

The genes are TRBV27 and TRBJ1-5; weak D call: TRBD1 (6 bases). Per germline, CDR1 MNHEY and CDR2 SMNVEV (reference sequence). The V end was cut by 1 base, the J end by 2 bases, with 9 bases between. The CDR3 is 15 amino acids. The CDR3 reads CASSLLGGGNQPQHF. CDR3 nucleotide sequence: TGTGCCAGCAGTTTATTAGGGGGGGGCAATCAGCCCCAGCATTTT.

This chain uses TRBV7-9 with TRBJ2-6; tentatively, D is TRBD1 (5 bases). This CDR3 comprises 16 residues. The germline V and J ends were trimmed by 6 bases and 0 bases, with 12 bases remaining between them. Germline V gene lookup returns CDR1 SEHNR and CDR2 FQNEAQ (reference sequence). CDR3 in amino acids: CASSSRGASGANVLTF. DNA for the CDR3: TGTGCCAGCAGTTCTCGTGGGGCCTCTGGGGCCAACGTCCTGACTTTC.

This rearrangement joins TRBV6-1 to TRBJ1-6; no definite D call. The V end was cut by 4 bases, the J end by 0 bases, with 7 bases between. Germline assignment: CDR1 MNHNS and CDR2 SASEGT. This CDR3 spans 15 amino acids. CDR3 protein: CASSVMSSYNSPLHF. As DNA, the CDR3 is TGTGCCAGCAGTGTAATGTCCTCCTATAATTCACCCCTCCACTTT.

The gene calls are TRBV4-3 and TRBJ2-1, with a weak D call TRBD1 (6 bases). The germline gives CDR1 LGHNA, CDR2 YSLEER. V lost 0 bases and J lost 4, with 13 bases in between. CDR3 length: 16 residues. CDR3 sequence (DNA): TGCGCCAGCAGCCAAGATTACAGGGTTAGGTACAATGAGCAGTTCTTC. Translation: CASSQDYRVRYNEQFF.

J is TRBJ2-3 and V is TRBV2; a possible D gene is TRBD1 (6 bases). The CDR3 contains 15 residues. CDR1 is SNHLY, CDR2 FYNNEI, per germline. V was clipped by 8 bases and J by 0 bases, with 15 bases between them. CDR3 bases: TGTGCCAGCCTCTATAGGGACAAGAGCACAGATACGCAGTATTTT. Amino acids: CASLYRDKSTDTQYF. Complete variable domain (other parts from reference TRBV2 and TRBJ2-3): EPEVTQTPSHQVTQMGQEVILRCVPISNHLYFYWYRQILGQKVEFLVSFYNNEISEKSEIFDDQFSVERPDGSNFTLKIRSTKLEDSAMYFCASLYRDKSTDTQYFGPGTRLTVL.

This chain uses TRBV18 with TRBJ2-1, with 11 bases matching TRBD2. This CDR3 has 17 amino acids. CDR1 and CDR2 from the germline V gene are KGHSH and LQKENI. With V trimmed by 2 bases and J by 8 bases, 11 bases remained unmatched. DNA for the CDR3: TGTGCCAGCTCACCAGAATTAACTAGCGGGAGTTGGGATGAGCAGTTCTTC. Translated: CASSPELTSGSWDEQFF.

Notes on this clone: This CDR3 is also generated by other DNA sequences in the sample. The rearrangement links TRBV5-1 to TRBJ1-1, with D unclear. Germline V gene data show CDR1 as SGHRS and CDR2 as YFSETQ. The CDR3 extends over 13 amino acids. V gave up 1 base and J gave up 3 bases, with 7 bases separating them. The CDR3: CASSLNTDTEAFF. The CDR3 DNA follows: TGCGCCAGCAGCTTGAACACCGACACTGAAGCTTTCTTT.

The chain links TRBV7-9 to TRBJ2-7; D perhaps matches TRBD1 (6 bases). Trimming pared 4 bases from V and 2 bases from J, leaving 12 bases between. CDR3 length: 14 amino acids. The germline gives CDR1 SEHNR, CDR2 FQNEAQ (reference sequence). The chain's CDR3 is CASSSRTVPYEQYF. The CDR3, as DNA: TGTGCCAGCAGCTCTAGGACAGTCCCCTACGAGCAGTACTTC.

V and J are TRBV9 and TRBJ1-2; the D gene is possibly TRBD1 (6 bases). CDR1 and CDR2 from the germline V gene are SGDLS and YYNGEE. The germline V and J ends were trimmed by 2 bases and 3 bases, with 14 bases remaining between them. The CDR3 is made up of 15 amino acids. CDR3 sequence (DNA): TGTGCCAGCAGCGTCCGGGACACCTCGCACTATGGCTACACCTTC. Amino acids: CASSVRDTSHYGYTF.

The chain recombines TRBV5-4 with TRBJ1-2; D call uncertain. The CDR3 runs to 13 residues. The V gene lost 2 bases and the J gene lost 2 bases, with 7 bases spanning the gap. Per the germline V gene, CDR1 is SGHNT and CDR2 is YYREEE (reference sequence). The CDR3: CASSFQQNYGYTF. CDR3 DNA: TGTGCCAGCAGCTTTCAACAGAACTATGGCTACACCTTC.

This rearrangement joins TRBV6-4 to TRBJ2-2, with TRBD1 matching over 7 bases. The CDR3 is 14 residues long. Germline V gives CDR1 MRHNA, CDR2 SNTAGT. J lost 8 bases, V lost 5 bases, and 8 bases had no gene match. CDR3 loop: CASSRDSRSGELFF. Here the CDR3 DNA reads TGTGCCAGCAGTCGGGACAGTAGGTCTGGGGAGCTGTTTTTT.

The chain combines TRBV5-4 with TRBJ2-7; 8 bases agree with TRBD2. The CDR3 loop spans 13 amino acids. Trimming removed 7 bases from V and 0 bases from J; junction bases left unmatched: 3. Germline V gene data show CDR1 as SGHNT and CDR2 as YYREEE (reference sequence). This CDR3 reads CASSAGGSYEQYF. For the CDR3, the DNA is TGTGCCAGCTCGGCGGGAGGCTCCTACGAGCAGTACTTC.

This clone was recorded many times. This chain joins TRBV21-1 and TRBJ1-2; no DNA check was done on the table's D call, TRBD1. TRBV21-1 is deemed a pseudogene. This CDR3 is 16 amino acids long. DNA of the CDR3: TGTGCCAGCAGCAAACCTACAGGGGGCAGAGACTATGGCTACACCTTC. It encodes CASSKPTGGRDYGYTF.

The CDR3 sequence is CASSYSPARGDTQYF. The CDR3 DNA is TGTGCCAGCAGTTACTCGCCGGCACGAGGAGATACGCAGTATTTT. The chain links TRBV6-5 to TRBJ2-3; D gene ambiguous. Between the trimmed V and J ends, which lost 0 bases and 5 bases, there was a span of 12 bases. The CDR3 consists of 15 residues. Germline assignment: CDR1 MNHEY and CDR2 SVGAGI.

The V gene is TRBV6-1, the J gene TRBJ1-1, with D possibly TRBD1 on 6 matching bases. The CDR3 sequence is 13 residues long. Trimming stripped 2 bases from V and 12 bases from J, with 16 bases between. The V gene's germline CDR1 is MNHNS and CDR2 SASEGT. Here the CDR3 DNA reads TGTGCCAGCAGTGAAAGGGGGTGGGGGATAACTTTCTTT. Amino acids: CASSERGWGITFF.

The CDR3 DNA reads TGCGCCAGCAGCTTGGCGACCATGTCGGGCACTGAAGCTTTCTTT. It codes for CASSLATMSGTEAFF. The chain links TRBV5-1 to TRBJ1-1; D is unresolved. The CDR3 consists of 15 residues. Germline values: CDR1 SGHRS, CDR2 YFSETQ. V was pared by 0 bases and J by 4 bases, with 13 bases between.

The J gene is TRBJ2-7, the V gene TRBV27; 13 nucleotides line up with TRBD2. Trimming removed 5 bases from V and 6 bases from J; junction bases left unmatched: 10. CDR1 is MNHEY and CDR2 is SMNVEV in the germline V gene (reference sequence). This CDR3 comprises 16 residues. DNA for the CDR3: TGTGCCAGCAGTACTGCCGGGACTAGCGGGATCGTCGAGCAGTACTTC. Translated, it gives CASSTAGTSGIVEQYF.

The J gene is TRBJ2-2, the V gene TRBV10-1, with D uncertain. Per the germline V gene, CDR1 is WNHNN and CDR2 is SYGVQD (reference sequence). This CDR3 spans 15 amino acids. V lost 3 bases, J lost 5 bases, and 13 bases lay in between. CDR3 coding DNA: TGCGCCAGCAGTGAAAGGAGCGAGTTGACCGGGGAGCTGTTTTTT. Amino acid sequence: CASSERSELTGELFF.

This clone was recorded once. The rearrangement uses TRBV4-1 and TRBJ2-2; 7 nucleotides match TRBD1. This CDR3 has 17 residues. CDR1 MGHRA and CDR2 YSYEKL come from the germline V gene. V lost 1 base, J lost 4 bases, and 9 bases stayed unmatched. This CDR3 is CASSQGPGTDITGELFF. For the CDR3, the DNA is TGCGCCAGCAGCCAAGGCCCCGGGACAGATATCACCGGGGAGCTGTTTTTT.

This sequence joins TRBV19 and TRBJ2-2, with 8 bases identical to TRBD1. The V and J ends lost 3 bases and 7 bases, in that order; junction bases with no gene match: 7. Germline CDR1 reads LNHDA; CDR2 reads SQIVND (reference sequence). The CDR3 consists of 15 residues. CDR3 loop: CASSMVDRVSGELFF. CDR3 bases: TGTGCCAGTAGTATGGTGGACAGGGTGAGCGGGGAGCTGTTTTTT.

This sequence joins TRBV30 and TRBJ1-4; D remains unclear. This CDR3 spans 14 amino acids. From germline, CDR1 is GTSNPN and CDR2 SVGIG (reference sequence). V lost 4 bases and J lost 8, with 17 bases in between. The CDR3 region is CAWTAGGLGEKLFF. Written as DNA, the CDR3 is TGTGCCTGGACCGCCGGCGGGTTAGGGGAAAAACTGTTTTTT.

In nucleotides, the CDR3 is TGTGCCAGCAGTGAAGAGGGAGGACTTGGCTACACCTTC. Protein sequence: CASSEEGGLGYTF. The rearrangement links TRBV2 to TRBJ1-2; no clear D gene. With 1 base removed from V and 7 bases from J, the gap between germline ends came to 10 bases. CDR3 length equals 13 residues. Germline V gives CDR1 SNHLY, CDR2 FYNNEI.

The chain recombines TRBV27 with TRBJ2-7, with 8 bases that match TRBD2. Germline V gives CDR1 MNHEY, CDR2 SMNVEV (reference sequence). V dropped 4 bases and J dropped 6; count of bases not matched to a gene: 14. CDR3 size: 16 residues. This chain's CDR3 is CASSWVQRELPGEQYF. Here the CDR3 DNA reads TGTGCCAGCAGTTGGGTCCAGCGGGAGCTTCCCGGCGAGCAGTACTTC.